Presented here are 24 T cell receptor beta chains from one specimen sequenced in a study of shared clonotypes between healthy human individuals. The protocol was immunoSEQ multiplex PCR, while the TCRdb copy is restricted to in-frame clones and leaves out a portion. The table shows about 1.4 million clones, with roughly 97% occurring only once. Sequenced material: naive CD4+ T cells sorted from blood. Subset in this sample: CD45RA+ positively selected. The receptors originated from a man aged 25 to 45 in good health.

This clone was detected only once. This rearrangement joins TRBV28 to TRBJ1-3; D unresolved. Trimming shortened V by 3 bases and J by 6 bases, and 15 bases separated the two germline ends. Germline CDR1 is MDHEN and CDR2 is SYDVKM. CDR3 length: 15 residues. The CDR3, as DNA: TGTGCCAGCAGTTTGGGTTTGAGGCGGGCAAACACCATATATTTT. It yields the protein CASSLGLRRANTIYF.

J is TRBJ1-4 and V is TRBV14; D not certain. Germline V gene data show CDR1 as SGHDN and CDR2 as FVKESK. CDR3 length: 12 amino acids. V was cut by 4 bases and J by 4 bases, with 4 bases left in between. The CDR3 DNA reads as TGTGCCAGCAGCCTAATTAATGAAAAACTGTTTTTT. Its protein is CASSLINEKLFF. Filled out from reference TRBV14 and TRBJ1-4, the complete variable domain reads EAGVTQFPSHSVIEKGQTVTLRCDPISGHDNLYWYRRVMGKEIKFLLHFVKESKQDESGMPNNRFLAERTGGTYSTLKVQPAELEDSGVYFCASSLINEKLFFGSGTQLSVL.

This chain connects TRBV6-1 to TRBJ2-3, with D perhaps TRBD1 (6 bases). The CDR3 sequence is 15 residues long. Trimming left V 5 bases short and J 1 base short, with 13 bases between. CDR1 is MNHNS, CDR2 SASEGT, per germline. As DNA, the CDR3 is TGTGCCAGCAGTCACAGGGTAGGAGGCACAGATACGCAGTATTTT. Residues: CASSHRVGGTDTQYF.

This clone was counted a single time. V and J are TRBV19 and TRBJ1-5; possible D gene TRBD1, 6 bases. Trimming left V 11 bases short and J 8 bases short, with 22 bases between. This CDR3 region has 14 residues. Germline loops: CDR1 LNHDA, CDR2 SQIVND (reference sequence). The CDR3 DNA sequence: TGTGCCTCATCCCAGGGGCTCTCGATTAAGCCCCAGCATTTT. Encoded protein: CASSQGLSIKPQHF.

The V call is TRBV5-8, the J call TRBJ2-5, with a weak D call TRBD1 (5 bases). Germline V gene lookup returns CDR1 SGHTS and CDR2 YDEGEE. V was shortened by 0 bases and J by 4 bases, with 13 bases between the two germline ends. This CDR3 has 15 amino acids. The CDR3: CASSLAGQGGETQYF. The CDR3 nucleotides read TGTGCCAGCAGCTTGGCCGGGCAGGGTGGAGAGACCCAGTACTTC.

In DNA form, the CDR3 reads TGTGCCAGCTCACCTATTGAGAGCTCCTACGAGCAGTACTTC. Protein sequence: CASSPIESSYEQYF. V gene TRBV18 combines with J gene TRBJ2-7, with D uncertain. With 3 bases removed from V and 0 bases from J, the gap between germline ends came to 9 bases. The germline gives CDR1 KGHSH, CDR2 LQKENI. CDR3 length equals 14 residues.

V gene TRBV18 combines with J gene TRBJ2-3, with D perhaps matching TRBD1 or TRBD2 (5 bases each). The V end lost 1 base, the J end lost 2 bases, and 7 bases lay between the germline ends. The germline V gene has CDR1 KGHSH and CDR2 LQKENI. This CDR3 is built from 14 residues. CDR3 DNA: TGTGCCAGCTCACCACTGGGACCCACAGATACGCAGTATTTT. Protein: CASSPLGPTDTQYF.

The rearrangement links TRBV2 to TRBJ2-1; tentative D call: TRBD2 (6 bases). Germline assignment: CDR1 SNHLY and CDR2 FYNNEI. The V and J ends lost 3 bases and 0 bases respectively, with 12 bases between them. This CDR3 region has 16 residues. The CDR3 here is CASSELAIGSYNEQFF. The CDR3 region has the DNA TGTGCCAGCAGTGAGCTAGCGATTGGCTCCTACAATGAGCAGTTCTTC.

The chain employs TRBV7-2 and TRBJ2-2; D remains ambiguous. V gave up 4 bases and J gave up 4 bases, with 7 bases separating them. This CDR3 is built from 13 residues. Germline CDR1 is SGHTA and CDR2 is FQGNSA. The chain's CDR3 is CASSYGITGELFF. The CDR3 bases are TGTGCCAGCAGCTATGGGATCACCGGGGAGCTGTTTTTT.

This clone was seen just once. The chain employs TRBV6-8 and TRBJ2-1; no reliable D call. The CDR3 sequence is 11 residues long. Trimming shortened V by 4 bases and J by 3 bases, and 1 base separated the two germline ends. CDR1 and CDR2 (germline): MNHGY, SAAAGT. The CDR3 DNA reads TGTGCCAGCAGTTGCTACAATGAGCAGTTCTTC. This encodes CASSCYNEQFF.

This clone was counted once. This chain links TRBV5-5 with TRBJ2-7; 13 nucleotides align to TRBD2. Germline V gene sequence: CDR1 SGHKS, CDR2 YYEKEE (reference sequence). Losses at the gene ends were 2 bases for V and 3 bases for J; bases not matched to a gene: 5. This CDR3 spans 16 amino acids. In DNA form, the CDR3 reads TGTGCCAGCAGCTTACGGACTAGCGGGAGCGTCTACGAGCAGTACTTC. This gives the protein CASSLRTSGSVYEQYF.

The J gene is TRBJ2-3, the V gene TRBV29-1; D unresolved. The CDR3 has 15 amino acids. V was pared by 4 bases and J by 1 base, with 15 bases between. Germline V gene lookup returns CDR1 SQVTM and CDR2 ANQGSEA. Here the CDR3 DNA reads TGCAGCGTTGCCGTTTTTCTAGGGCGCACAGATACGCAGTATTTT. This translates into CSVAVFLGRTDTQYF.

To note about this clone: At the DNA level, this CDR3 is encoded by other sequences in the same sample as well. This chain connects TRBV9 to TRBJ1-5; D is ambiguous. The ends were cut back, 0 bases at V and 0 bases at J, with 7 bases in the middle. Germline V lookup: CDR1 SGDLS, CDR2 YYNGEE. The CDR3 has 15 residues. Here the CDR3 DNA reads TGTGCCAGCAGCGTAGGCGGGGTTAGCAATCAGCCCCAGCATTTT. It specifies CASSVGGVSNQPQHF.

V and J are TRBV9 and TRBJ2-1; 8 positions agree with TRBD1. Germline values: CDR1 SGDLS, CDR2 YYNGEE. The ends lost 3 bases at V and 6 bases at J; junction bases unmatched: 14. The CDR3 sequence is 17 residues long. This CDR3 reads CASSATTGEALINEQFF. CDR3 coding DNA: TGTGCCAGCAGCGCTACGACAGGGGAAGCGTTGATCAATGAGCAGTTCTTC. The full variable domain, its missing parts supplied by reference TRBV9 and TRBJ2-1, is DSGVTQTPKHLITATGQRVTLRCSPRSGDLSVYWYQQSLDQGLQFLIQYYNGEERAKGNILERFSAQQFPDLHSELNLSSLELGDSALYFCASSATTGEALINEQFFGPGTRLTVL.

The V gene is TRBV7-8, the J gene TRBJ2-1, with TRBD2 matching over 10 bases. CDR3 length: 15 amino acids. V lost 1 base, J lost 8 bases, and 5 bases stayed unmatched. Germline values: CDR1 SGHVS, CDR2 FQNEAQ. CDR3 in DNA: TGTGCCAGCAGCTTAGTTCCTAGCGGGAGTTATGAGCAGTTCTTC. This translates into CASSLVPSGSYEQFF.

CDR3 loop: CASSLERGLGQHF. CDR3 nucleotides: TGTGCCAGCAGCTTAGAGAGGGGGCTCGGGCAGCATTTT. This chain links TRBV7-2 with TRBJ1-5; 7 bases line up with TRBD1. CDR3 length: 13 residues. V lost 1 base to trimming and J lost 13 bases; unmatched junction nucleotides: 7. The germline V gene has CDR1 SGHTA and CDR2 FQGNSA.

This clone has just a few counts. The chain links TRBV5-4 to TRBJ2-2, with no clear D. The germline CDR1 and CDR2 sequences are SGHNT and YYREEE (reference sequence). This CDR3 spans 17 amino acids. V lost 0 bases and J lost 0, with 12 bases in between. Here the CDR3 reads CASSLGSLSPNTGELFF. The DNA for the CDR3 is TGTGCCAGCAGCTTGGGTAGCCTAAGCCCGAACACCGGGGAGCTGTTTTTT.

This clone occurred once. V gene TRBV19 combines with J gene TRBJ2-7; D might be TRBD1 or TRBD2, each matching 5 bases. This CDR3 contains 14 residues. Germline lookup yields CDR1 LNHDA and CDR2 SQIVND (reference sequence). The ends were cut back, 6 bases at V and 3 bases at J, with 15 bases in the middle. The chain's CDR3 is CASSPAGQGYEQYF. In DNA form, the CDR3 reads TGTGCCAGTAGCCCCGCGGGCCAGGGCTACGAGCAGTACTTC.

The chain has TRBV6-5 and TRBJ1-1; D ambiguous. Germline CDR1 is MNHEY and CDR2 is SVGAGI. The CDR3 contains 14 residues. V gave up 3 bases and J gave up 3 bases, with 11 bases separating them. CDR3 sequence (DNA): TGTGCCAGCAGTTATTTGGCACCAGACACTGAAGCTTTCTTT. The encoded protein is CASSYLAPDTEAFF.

On this clone: The sample contains more than one DNA sequence encoding this CDR3. This chain uses TRBV7-8 with TRBJ2-7; 8 bases match TRBD2. This CDR3 spans 13 amino acids. The V segment lost 5 bases and the J segment 2 bases; nucleotides outside the gene matches: 2. Looked up from germline, CDR1 is SGHVS and CDR2 is FQNEAQ. DNA of the CDR3: TGTGCCAGCAGCCCCGGGGGGGCCTACGAGCAGTACTTC. It codes for CASSPGGAYEQYF.

This chain connects TRBV6-5 to TRBJ2-5; D possibly corresponds to TRBD2 (6 bases). The J call may be mistaken, given a closer DNA end match to TRBJ2-7. The V gene's germline CDR1 is MNHEY and CDR2 SVGAGI. This CDR3 has 13 amino acids. The CDR3, as DNA: TGTGCCAGCAGTTACGGGGGGTCCTACGAGCAGTACTTC. Translating gives CASSYGGSYEQYF.

This chain connects TRBV9 to TRBJ2-1, with 7 bases lining up with TRBD2. The germline V gene has CDR1 SGDLS and CDR2 YYNGEE. J was trimmed by 8 bases and V by 0 bases; bases with no gene match: 14. The CDR3 length is 17 residues. The CDR3 sequence is CASSVALAGAFPDEQFF. CDR3 nucleotides: TGTGCCAGCAGCGTAGCCTTGGCGGGAGCTTTTCCCGATGAGCAGTTCTTC.

This clone was seen only a few times. The J gene is TRBJ1-1, the V gene TRBV29-1, with D unresolved. The CDR3 runs 13 residues. With 6 bases removed from V and 3 bases from J, the gap between germline ends came to 14 bases. Germline V CDR1 and CDR2: SQVTM, ANQGSEA. The CDR3 coding sequence is TGCAGCGTCCCGTCAGGCGGGCACACTGAAGCTTTCTTT. This encodes CSVPSGGHTEAFF.

The V gene is TRBV7-2, the J gene TRBJ1-5; 10 bases fit TRBD1. V lost 5 bases, J lost 7 bases, and 5 bases stayed unmatched. The CDR3 has 14 amino acids. Germline CDR1 and CDR2: SGHTA and FQGNSA. The CDR3 spells CASSLGTGDQPQHF. The DNA for the CDR3 is TGTGCCAGCAGCCTCGGGACAGGGGACCAGCCCCAGCATTTT. Based on the CDR3 plus reference TRBV7-2 and TRBJ1-5, the full variable domain is GAGVSQSPSNKVTEKGKDVELRCDPISGHTALYWYRQSLGQGLEFLIYFQGNSAPDKSGLPSDRFSAERTGGSVSTLTIQRTQQEDSAVYLCASSLGTGDQPQHFGDGTRLSIL.